These 2 T cell receptor beta chains came from one sample sequenced in a study of a mutant IDH1 vaccine in newly diagnosed glioma. Produced via immunoSEQ multiplex PCR; TCRdb's table is partial and in-frame only. Of some 80,000 clones listed, around 85% are singletons. This sample's time point: week 23, last vaccination. With topical imiquimod, each dose of the vaccine consisted of 300 ug of mutant IDH1 20-mer peptide. No antigen is known for these receptors. The material was PBMCs, obtained from a glioma patient whose treatment included an IDH1 peptide vaccine. All receptors derive from a woman in her forties or fifties with glioma.

This chain uses TRBV19 with TRBJ2-3, with D possibly being TRBD1 (6 bases). Trimming cost V 6 bases and J 0 bases, with 13 bases left between them. Per germline, CDR1 LNHDA and CDR2 SQIVND (reference sequence). The CDR3 covers 15 residues. This chain's CDR3 is CASSIGQPSTDTQYF. CDR3 DNA sequence: TGTGCCAGTAGCATTGGACAGCCTAGCACAGATACGCAGTATTTT.

The chain carries TRBV5-1 and TRBJ2-3, with D tentatively TRBD1 (5 bases). There are 16 residues in the CDR3. V shed 0 bases and J shed 0 bases, with 11 bases lying between them. The germline CDR1 and CDR2 sequences are SGHRS and YFSETQ. CDR3 nucleotides: TGCGCCAGCAGCTTGGGGATGACAGTTAGCACAGATACGCAGTATTTT. This gives the protein CASSLGMTVSTDTQYF.